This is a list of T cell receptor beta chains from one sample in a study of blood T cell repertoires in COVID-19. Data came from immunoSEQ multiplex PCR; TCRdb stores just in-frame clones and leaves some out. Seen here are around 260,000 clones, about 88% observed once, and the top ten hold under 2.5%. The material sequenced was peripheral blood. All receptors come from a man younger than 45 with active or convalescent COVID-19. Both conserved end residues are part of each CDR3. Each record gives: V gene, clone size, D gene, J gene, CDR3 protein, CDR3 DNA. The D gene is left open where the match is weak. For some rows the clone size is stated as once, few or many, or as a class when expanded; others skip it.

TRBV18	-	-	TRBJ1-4	CASSRSQGSTNEKLFF	TGTGCCAGCTCTCGATCACAGGGTTCAACTAATGAAAAACTGTTTTTT
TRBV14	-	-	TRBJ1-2	CASSHLGVERGGYTF	TGTGCCAGCAGCCACCTTGGGGTGGAAAGGGGGGGCTACACCTTC
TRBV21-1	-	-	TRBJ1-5	CASSRGERYSNQPQHF	TGTGCCAGCAGCCGGGGGGAACGGTATAGCAATCAGCCCCAGCATTTT
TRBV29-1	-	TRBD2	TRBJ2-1	CSVMGGTYNEQFF	TGCAGCGTCATGGGGGGGACCTACAATGAGCAGTTCTTC
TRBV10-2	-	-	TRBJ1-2	CASRAGQTYGYTF	TGCGCCAGCAGGGCCGGACAAACCTATGGCTACACCTTC
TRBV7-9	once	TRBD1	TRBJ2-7	CASSVPGQGSEQYF	TGTGCCAGCAGCGTTCCGGGACAGGGGAGCGAGCAGTACTTC
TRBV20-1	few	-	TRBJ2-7	CSAEGTYEQYF	TGCAGTGCTGAGGGAACCTACGAGCAGTACTTC
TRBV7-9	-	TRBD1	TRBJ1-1	CASSARTGAPTEAFF	TGTGCCAGCAGCGCCAGGACAGGGGCGCCCACTGAAGCTTTCTTT
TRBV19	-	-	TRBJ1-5	CASSWGQGPQHF	TGTGCCAGTAGTTGGGGGCAGGGGCCCCAGCATTTT
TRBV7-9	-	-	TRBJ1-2	CASSQPGVYGYTF	TGTGCCAGCAGTCAACCGGGGGTCTATGGCTACACCTTC
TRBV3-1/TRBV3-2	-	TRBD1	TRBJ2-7	CASSPERQGAKYEQYF	TGTGCCAGCAGCCCAGAACGACAGGGGGCGAAGTACGAGCAGTACTTC
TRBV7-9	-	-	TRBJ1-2	CASSLVAPGGYTF	TGTGCCAGCAGCTTAGTTGCTCCCGGTGGCTACACCTTC
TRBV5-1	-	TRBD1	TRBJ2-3	CASSSTGEPDTQYF	TGCGCCAGCAGCTCAACAGGGGAACCAGATACGCAGTATTTT
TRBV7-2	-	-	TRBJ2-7	CASSPGLPPSYEQYF	TGTGCCAGCAGCCCCGGACTGCCTCCCTCCTACGAGCAGTACTTC
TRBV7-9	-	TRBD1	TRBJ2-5	CASSLGGTGYETQYF	TGTGCCAGCAGCTTAGGGGGGACAGGGTACGAGACCCAGTACTTC
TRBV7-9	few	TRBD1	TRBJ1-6	CASSHGQAGSPLHF	TGTGCCAGCAGCCATGGACAGGCGGGGTCACCCCTCCACTTT
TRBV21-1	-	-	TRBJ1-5	CASSTRNRGRNQPQHF	TGTGCCAGCAGCACCAGAAACAGGGGTCGTAATCAGCCCCAGCATTTT
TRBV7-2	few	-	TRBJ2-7	CASSLGHSSYEQYF	TGTGCCAGCAGCTTAGGCCACAGTTCCTACGAGCAGTACTTC
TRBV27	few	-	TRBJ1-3	CASSLSRDTIYF	TGTGCCAGCAGTTTGTCCCGGGACACCATATATTTT
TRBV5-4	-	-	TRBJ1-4	CASSYTSRGNEKLFF	TGTGCCAGCAGCTATACGTCCCGGGGTAATGAAAAACTGTTTTTT
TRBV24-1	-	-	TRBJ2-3	CATSDPSRGTDTQYF	TGTGCCACCAGTGATCCTAGCCGAGGCACAGATACGCAGTATTTT
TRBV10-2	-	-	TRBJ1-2	CASSDRGTSNYGYTF	TGCGCCAGCAGTGATAGAGGGACAAGTAACTATGGCTACACCTTC
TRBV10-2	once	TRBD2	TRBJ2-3	CASTPVGSGGSDTQYF	TGCGCCAGCACCCCGGTGGGTAGCGGGGGGTCAGATACGCAGTATTTT
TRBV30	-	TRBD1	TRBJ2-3	CALDRGVTDTQYF	TGTGCCTTGGACAGGGGGGTCACAGATACGCAGTATTTT
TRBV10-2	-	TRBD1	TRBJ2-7	CASEETTTGTYEQYF	TGCGCCAGCGAAGAAACTACGACAGGGACCTACGAGCAGTACTTC
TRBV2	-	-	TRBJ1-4	CASSGNRAAAFF	TGTGCCAGCAGTGGAAACAGGGCGGCGGCGTTTTTT
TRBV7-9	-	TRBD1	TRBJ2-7	CASSSTGWDSPYEQYF	TGTGCCAGCAGCTCTACAGGGTGGGACAGTCCCTACGAGCAGTACTTC
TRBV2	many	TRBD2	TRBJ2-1	CASRDLLAVEQFF	TGTGCCAGCAGGGACTTACTAGCGGTTGAGCAGTTCTTC
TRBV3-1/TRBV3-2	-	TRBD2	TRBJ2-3	CASSQGLAGNTDTQYF	TGTGCCAGCAGCCAAGGACTAGCGGGGAACACAGATACGCAGTATTTT
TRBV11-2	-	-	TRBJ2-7	CASTHTSGSLYEQYF	TGTGCCAGCACCCACACGTCGGGTAGTCTCTACGAGCAGTACTTC
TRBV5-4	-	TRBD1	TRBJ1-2	CASSRPGQGFRGYTF	TGTGCCAGCAGTCGCCCGGGACAGGGGTTTCGCGGCTACACCTTC
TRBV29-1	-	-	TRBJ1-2	CSVERGGTYGYTF	TGCAGCGTTGAAAGGGGGGGGACCTATGGCTACACCTTC
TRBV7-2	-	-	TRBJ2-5	CASSLARSQAVAGPKQETQYF	TGTGCCAGCAGCTTAGCTCGGAGTCAGGCCGTGGCGGGACCTAAGCAAGAGACCCAGTACTTC
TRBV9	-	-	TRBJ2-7	CASSVAEGQYEQYF	TGTGCCAGCAGCGTAGCGGAGGGACAGTACGAGCAGTACTTC
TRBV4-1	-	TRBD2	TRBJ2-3	CASSQRGLAGGPRDTQYF	TGCGCCAGCAGCCAGAGAGGACTAGCGGGGGGGCCACGAGATACGCAGTATTTT
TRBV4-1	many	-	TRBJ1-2	CASSQPIKGDKDENYGYTF	TGCGCCAGCAGCCAACCCATCAAGGGGGACAAGGACGAGAACTATGGCTACACCTTC
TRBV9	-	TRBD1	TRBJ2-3	CASSERGQAPDTQYF	TGTGCCAGCAGCGAAAGGGGGCAAGCACCAGATACGCAGTATTTT